This T cell receptor (beta chain) derives from a study of T cells in Graves' hyperthyroidism and ophthalmopathy. Whole-study context: Peripheral blood was obtained at initial diagnosis, preceding any treatment. Broader study findings: Researchers report that a 13 V-J model separated ophthalmopathy from stable hyperthyroidism. Most thyroid clonotypes expanded above 0.001 appeared in blood too.

Graves' hyperthyroidism is called stable when ophthalmopathy does not progress within 18 months. CDR1 is LGHNA and CDR2 is YSLEER in the germline V gene. Trimming removed 3 bases at V and 5 bases at J, with 13 bases between. The CDR3 covers 14 residues. RNA transcripts served as the template for amplifying TCR beta CDR3 regions. With the HTBI primer set, the TCR CDR3 went through a first round of RT-PCR. TCRdb fed the multiplex PCR reads into MiXCR, producing one record per CDR3 protein. In the table there are 92,000 or so distinct CDR3 sequences, approximately 56% of which are singletons. This clonotype was detected a few times. The antigen is unknown.

J is TRBJ2-5 and V is TRBV4-3, with D maybe TRBD2 (6 bases). Material: blood. The receptor was derived from a woman aged 40 to 55 with Graves' hyperthyroidism. The CDR3 here is CASSQVFGSETQYF. CDR3 DNA sequence: TGCGCCAGCAGCCAGGTGTTCGGGAGTGAGACCCAGTACTTC.